This entry lists 9 T cell receptor beta chains sequenced from one sample in a study of blood T cells in healthy people across ages. Primed by a sample-barcoded 5' primer and a J-beta primer mix, a second PCR proceeded for 7 to 11 cycles. One entry per CDR3 protein results from TCRdb running MiXCR on the 5' RACE reads. Altogether some 1.4 million distinct CDR3 sequences are present, approximately 42% being singletons, with the ten largest covering roughly 7.7%. Sequencing was performed on blood. The source is a woman aged 18 to 35 in good health.

This clonotype was seen a handful of times. The rearrangement links TRBV12-3 or TRBV12-4 to TRBJ2-1; 7 nucleotides line up with TRBD1. V gave up 6 bases and J gave up 5 bases; unmatched junction bases: 10. The CDR3 consists of 15 residues. CDR3 sequence (DNA): TGTGCCAGCAGACAACAACAGGGGAGAGACAATGAGCAGTTCTTC. The encoded protein is CASRQQQGRDNEQFF.

This sequence joins TRBV7-2 and TRBJ2-3; D unclear. Germline lookup yields CDR1 SGHTA and CDR2 FQGNSA. V was shortened by 0 bases and J by 0 bases, with 13 bases between the two germline ends. The length of the CDR3 is 17 residues. The CDR3 bases are TGTGCCAGCAGCTTAGCGCTATTGTTGACCAGCACAGATACGCAGTATTTT. Translation gives CASSLALLLTSTDTQYF. Variable domain in full (rest from reference TRBV7-2 and TRBJ2-3): GAGVSQSPSNKVTEKGKDVELRCDPISGHTALYWYRQSLGQGLEFLIYFQGNSAPDKSGLPSDRFSAERTGGSVSTLTIQRTQQEDSAVYLCASSLALLLTSTDTQYFGPGTRLTVL.

In its sample, this clonotype was seen a few times. The chain carries TRBV4-1 and TRBJ2-1, with D possibly being TRBD2 (6 bases). This CDR3 has 19 residues. The V gene lost 1 base and the J gene lost 0 bases, with 19 bases spanning the gap. Per the germline V gene, CDR1 is MGHRA and CDR2 is YSYEKL. The CDR3 DNA reads TGCGCCAGCAGCCAAGGATCCTTGCGGGGCGGGACCTCCTACAATGAGCAGTTCTTC. Protein product: CASSQGSLRGGTSYNEQFF.

The rearrangement joins TRBV2 to TRBJ2-1, with a tentative D call TRBD1 (7 bases). Germline CDR1 is SNHLY and CDR2 is FYNNEI. This CDR3 spans 15 amino acids. Trimming removed 1 base from V and 6 bases from J, with 13 bases in between. The CDR3 DNA sequence: TGTGCCAGCAGTGAAGGGAGGGGGCGGTTCAATGAGCAGTTCTTC. Translating gives CASSEGRGRFNEQFF.

For this clonotype: It may be a read error: a sequence one base away is much more abundant. The gene calls are TRBV4-1 and TRBJ2-7, with D possibly TRBD1 on 6 matching bases. This CDR3 is 13 amino acids long. Germline CDR1 and CDR2: MGHRA and YSYEKL. CDR3 in DNA: TGCGCCAGCAACCAACCACAGGGATCCGAGCAGTACTTC. Amino acid sequence: CASNQPQGSEQYF.

The chain has TRBV2 and TRBJ1-5; no clear D gene. The germline V and J ends were trimmed by 8 bases and 3 bases, with 11 bases remaining between them. CDR3 length: 13 residues. Germline CDR1 reads SNHLY; CDR2 reads FYNNEI. The CDR3 protein is CASYNGYNQPQHF. The CDR3 DNA is TGTGCCAGCTATAACGGATACAATCAGCCCCAGCATTTT.

This clonotype was seen a few times. The V and J genes are TRBV20-1 and TRBJ2-7; D ambiguous. V dropped 4 bases and J dropped 3 bases, with 13 bases sitting between them. The CDR3 runs 13 residues. The germline gives CDR1 DFQATT, CDR2 SNEGSKA (reference sequence). DNA for the CDR3: TGCAGTGCTACAGTTGGCAGCGACTACGAGCAGTACTTC. It encodes CSATVGSDYEQYF.

V usage is TRBV3-1 and J usage is TRBJ1-3; D unclear. Germline V lookup: CDR1 LGHDT, CDR2 YNNKEL (reference sequence). V gave up 4 bases and J gave up 4 bases, with 8 bases separating them. CDR3 length: 13 residues. In DNA, the CDR3 is TGTGCCAGCAGCCCGGCGTTAGGAAACACCATATATTTT. Its protein product is CASSPALGNTIYF.

This clonotype was recorded a few times. This sequence joins TRBV10-1 and TRBJ2-3; the match to TRBD1 covers 7 bases. This CDR3 has 16 amino acids. Per germline, CDR1 WNHNN and CDR2 SYGVQD (reference sequence). V lost 2 bases, J lost 2 bases, and 7 bases stayed unmatched. The CDR3 DNA reads as TGCGCCAGCAGTGAGCGTAAGGGGGCGAACACAGATACGCAGTATTTT. Residues: CASSERKGANTDTQYF.